Below, 2 T cell receptor beta chains from the same sample are listed, as sequenced in a study of cytomegalovirus exposure and HLA in healthy donors (TCRdb year 2017). The library was prepared using the immunoSEQ multiplex PCR assay. For the multiplex PCR, a mixture combining 60 forward primers for TCR Vbeta segments and 13 reverse primers for TCR Jbeta segments was used. Sourced from immuneACCESS, this table was stored by TCRdb with only in-frame sequences that have V and J called. A share of the clones is absent; for the studies checked, an unresolved V gene accounts for under half, and the remainder has no known explanation. In all, the sample holds 150,000 to 200,000 clones, and less than 90% of those were seen once. The ten largest clones take up around 4.1% of the sample. The sample was PBMCs. The receptors originated from a man aged 50 to 60 in good health and CMV-seropositive.

This clone has just a few counts. The chain couples TRBV7-3 to TRBJ2-5, with 7 bases lining up with TRBD1. Germline V gene lookup returns CDR1 SGHTA and CDR2 FQGTGA. Losses at the gene ends were 4 bases for V and 1 base for J; bases not matched to a gene: 12. The CDR3 runs 17 residues. The CDR3 nucleotides are TGTGCCAGCAGCTCATTACCCTCCCGGGACAGCCAAGAGACCCAGTACTTC. It encodes CASSSLPSRDSQETQYF.

The chain joins TRBV7-7 to TRBJ2-2, with 10 bases that match TRBD1. The CDR3 extends over 15 amino acids. Unmatched junction bases numbered 3, after V lost 5 bases and J lost 3 bases. From germline, CDR1 is SSHAT and CDR2 FNYEAQ (reference sequence). CDR3 in amino acids: CASSPGTGDTGELFF. As DNA, the CDR3 is TGTGCCAGCAGCCCAGGGACAGGGGACACCGGGGAGCTGTTTTTT.